What follows are 21 T cell receptor beta chains derived from one specimen sequenced in a study of a mutant IDH1 vaccine in newly diagnosed glioma (dated by TCRdb to about 2021). The time point label here, explained by the study, means: week 11, during vaccination. Every vaccine dose consisted of 300 ug of a 20-mer mutant IDH1 peptide in Montanide, administered subcutaneously together with topical imiquimod. Libraries were constructed by the immunoSEQ multiplex PCR assay. What TCRdb holds here is the immuneACCESS table cut down to in-frame rearrangements. Part of the clones is not present; checked against another copy, under half of the missing clones reflect an unresolved V gene, and the others are unexplained. A total of fewer than 30,000 clones appear in this sample, around 77% of them only once. The ten largest clones represent approximately 9% of the sample. Their cognate antigens are unknown.

Specimen: PBMCs, collected from a glioma patient whose treatment included an IDH1 peptide vaccine. These TCRs come from a woman aged 18-29 years with glioma.

The chain has TRBV19 and TRBJ1-5, with 7 bases identical to TRBD1. The CDR3 has 14 residues. From germline, CDR1 is LNHDA and CDR2 SQIVND (reference sequence). V shed 3 bases and J 5 bases; nucleotides not matched to a gene: 4. The CDR3: CASSMTGSDQPQHF. The CDR3 bases are TGTGCCAGTAGTATGACAGGGTCCGATCAGCCCCAGCATTTT.

This clone was seen only a few times. The gene calls are TRBV30 and TRBJ1-1, with D possibly matching TRBD1 (6 bases). Germline CDR1 GTSNPN, CDR2 SVGIG (reference sequence). V shed 3 bases and J shed 7 bases, with 9 bases lying between them. This CDR3 is built from 11 residues. This chain's CDR3 is CAWRGGNEAFF. DNA for the CDR3: TGTGCCTGGAGAGGGGGGAATGAAGCTTTCTTT.

The chain couples TRBV2 to TRBJ1-4; D gene unclear. Germline CDR1 is SNHLY and CDR2 is FYNNEI. Trimming left V 4 bases short and J 10 bases short, with 10 bases between. The CDR3 totals 12 residues. The CDR3 DNA follows: TGTGCCAGCAGTGTACTAGAGGGAAAACTGTTTTTT. It specifies CASSVLEGKLFF. Full variable domain (remainder filled in from reference TRBV2 and TRBJ1-4): EPEVTQTPSHQVTQMGQEVILRCVPISNHLYFYWYRQILGQKVEFLVSFYNNEISEKSEIFDDQFSVERPDGSNFTLKIRSTKLEDSAMYFCASSVLEGKLFFGSGTQLSVL.

Note on this clone: The junction differs from germline at one of its ends, possibly a read error. The chain recombines TRBV7-7 with TRBJ1-5; D ambiguous. Germline values: CDR1 SSHAT, CDR2 FNYEAQ (reference sequence). This CDR3 is built from 18 residues. CDR3 region: CASIPNTIARPRHQPQHF. For the CDR3, the DNA is TGTGCTAGCATCCCTAATACAATCGCTAGGCCACGACATCAGCCCCAGCATTTT.

The CDR3, as DNA: TGTGCCAGCAGCTTGGGAGGGGTAGGGGAAAAACTGTTTTTT. It specifies CASSLGGVGEKLFF. The chain employs TRBV5-4 and TRBJ1-4, with a possible D match to TRBD1 (5 bases). Trimming stripped 0 bases from V and 8 bases from J, with 11 bases between. The CDR3 is made up of 14 amino acids. CDR1 SGHNT and CDR2 YYREEE come from the germline V gene (reference sequence).

This clone was detected once. The chain has TRBV4-3 and TRBJ2-7; tentatively, D is TRBD1 or TRBD2 (5 bases each). There are 15 residues in the CDR3. The V gene's germline CDR1 is LGHNA and CDR2 YSLEER. V lost 0 bases to trimming and J lost 3 bases, with 12 bases between them. This chain's CDR3 is CASSQDLGRGYEQYF. The CDR3, as DNA: TGCGCCAGCAGCCAAGATCTGGGACGGGGCTACGAGCAGTACTTC.

This chain joins TRBV7-8 and TRBJ2-7; 15 bases are shared with TRBD2. V lost 5 bases, J lost 1 base, and 6 bases stayed unmatched. Per the germline V gene, CDR1 is SGHVS and CDR2 is FQNEAQ. CDR3 length: 17 residues. The CDR3: CASSQGLAGGGSYEQYF. The CDR3 bases are TGTGCCAGCAGCCAAGGACTAGCGGGAGGGGGGTCCTACGAGCAGTACTTC.

The chain couples TRBV19 to TRBJ2-7; D is undetermined. The CDR3 totals 14 residues. Germline values: CDR1 LNHDA, CDR2 SQIVND (reference sequence). Deletions cut 3 bases from V and 2 bases from J, with 11 bases between. CDR3 in DNA: TGTGCCAGTAGTATTCGAGACACGACCTACGAGCAGTACTTC. Translation: CASSIRDTTYEQYF.

This clone was seen once. The genes are TRBV5-5 and TRBJ1-2; D remains ambiguous. The CDR3 totals 14 residues. V lost 6 bases and J 2 bases, leaving 14 bases between the germline ends. CDR1 and CDR2 from the germline V gene are SGHKS and YYEKEE (reference sequence). DNA of the CDR3: TGTGCCAGCACCCGGGCCCACACAAACTATGGCTACACCTTC. It translates to CASTRAHTNYGYTF.

The CDR3 here is CASSLREKGHEQYF. As DNA, the CDR3 is TGTGCCAGCAGCTTAAGGGAGAAGGGCCACGAGCAGTACTTC. The V and J genes are TRBV13 and TRBJ2-7, with D possibly TRBD2 on 5 matching bases. The V end was cut by 2 bases, the J end by 5 bases, with 13 bases between. Germline lookup yields CDR1 PRHDT and CDR2 FYEKMQ (reference sequence). The CDR3 has 14 residues.

V usage is TRBV18 and J usage is TRBJ1-2; 9 bases agree with TRBD1. With 6 bases clipped from V and 4 bases from J, the junction kept 3 bases outside the gene matches. CDR1 is KGHSH, CDR2 LQKENI, per germline. The CDR3 contains 13 residues. CDR3 coding DNA: TGTGCCAGCTCCCCGGGACAGGGCTATGGCTACACCTTC. This gives the protein CASSPGQGYGYTF. Looking up the rest from reference TRBV18 and TRBJ1-2 gives the full variable domain: NAGVMQNPRHLVRRRGQEARLRCSPMKGHSHVYWYRQLPEEGLKFMVYLQKENIIDESGMPKERFSAEFPKEGPSILRIQQVVRGDSAAYFCASSPGQGYGYTFGSGTRLTVV.

The chain combines TRBV28 with TRBJ2-2, with D unclear. The CDR3 sequence is 13 residues long. Germline values: CDR1 MDHEN, CDR2 SYDVKM. V shed 7 bases and J shed 8 bases, with 14 bases lying between them. The chain's CDR3 is CASTLGLVGELFF. The CDR3 DNA reads as TGTGCCAGCACCCTAGGTCTAGTAGGGGAGCTGTTTTTT.

The CDR3 DNA follows: TGTGCCAGCAGCCAAGGGGGGTCGGGTGAAGCTTTCTTT. Translating gives CASSQGGSGEAFF. The genes are TRBV7-8 and TRBJ1-1; D perhaps matches TRBD1 (6 bases). Germline V gene data show CDR1 as SGHVS and CDR2 as FQNEAQ. The CDR3 has 13 residues. The V and J ends lost 5 bases and 7 bases respectively, with 14 bases between them.

This clone was picked up one time. V usage is TRBV6-4 and J usage is TRBJ2-3; the D gene is possibly TRBD1 (6 bases). Germline lookup yields CDR1 MRHNA and CDR2 SNTAGT. Deletions cut 2 bases from V and 4 bases from J, with 13 bases between. CDR3 length: 15 amino acids. CDR3 sequence reads: CASSDIAGASDTQYF. The CDR3 DNA sequence: TGTGCCAGCAGTGACATTGCAGGGGCCTCAGATACGCAGTATTTT.

This chain joins TRBV11-2 and TRBJ2-7; TRBD2 agrees at 8 bases. Germline V gene sequence: CDR1 SGHAT, CDR2 FQNNGV. This CDR3 is built from 13 residues. V shed 1 base and J 6 bases; nucleotides not matched to a gene: 2. The CDR3 DNA follows: TGTGCCAGCAGCTTAGGAAGCGGGGGCGAGCAGTACTTC. Its protein is CASSLGSGGEQYF.

CDR3 region: CAISESKLAGGLTDTQYF. In nucleotides, the CDR3 is TGTGCCATCAGTGAGTCGAAATTAGCGGGGGGACTCACAGATACGCAGTATTTT. The chain couples TRBV10-3 to TRBJ2-3; TRBD2 matches 10 bases. The length of the CDR3 is 18 residues. Trimming removed 0 bases from V and 2 bases from J; junction bases left unmatched: 8. CDR1 is ENHRY, CDR2 SYGVKD, per germline.

A few counts support this clone. This chain connects TRBV9 to TRBJ2-3; D not certain. V gave up 5 bases and J gave up 7 bases, with 14 bases separating them. CDR3 length equals 13 residues. Germline loops: CDR1 SGDLS, CDR2 YYNGEE. CDR3 loop: CASSAGTEYTQYF. The CDR3 nucleotides read TGTGCCAGCAGTGCTGGAACGGAATATACGCAGTATTTT.

This chain uses TRBV7-9 with TRBJ1-1, with a tentative D call TRBD1 (6 bases). Germline V gene data show CDR1 as SEHNR and CDR2 as FQNEAQ (reference sequence). The germline V and J ends were trimmed by 5 bases and 7 bases, with 20 bases remaining between them. The CDR3 length is 15 residues. Here the CDR3 DNA reads TGTGCCAGCAGCCTGCCTCTTCTTGGACAGCATGAAGCTTTCTTT. Translation: CASSLPLLGQHEAFF.

The DNA for the CDR3 is TGTGCCAGCAGCTTAGCGCTAGGAGGGGACACTGAAGCTTTCTTT. Translated, it gives CASSLALGGDTEAFF. The chain employs TRBV7-9 and TRBJ1-1; D is perhaps TRBD1 (5 bases). Trimming pared 0 bases from V and 3 bases from J, leaving 11 bases between. CDR3 length: 15 residues. The V gene's germline CDR1 is SEHNR and CDR2 FQNEAQ (reference sequence).

The chain employs TRBV5-4 and TRBJ2-4; a possible D gene is TRBD1 (6 bases). Germline V gives CDR1 SGHNT, CDR2 YYREEE (reference sequence). The CDR3 sequence is 15 residues long. Trimming stripped 0 bases from V and 3 bases from J, with 10 bases between. The CDR3 loop is CASSLGGGGKNIQYF. The DNA for the CDR3 is TGTGCCAGCAGCTTGGGAGGGGGTGGCAAAAACATTCAGTACTTC.

The chain has TRBV7-2 and TRBJ1-1; D is unresolved. From germline, CDR1 is SGHTA and CDR2 FQGNSA. The CDR3 extends over 14 amino acids. The germline V and J ends were trimmed by 5 bases and 3 bases, with 13 bases remaining between them. DNA of the CDR3: TGTGCCAGCAGCCGTTTTAGCTTTGACACTGAAGCTTTCTTT. Its protein product is CASSRFSFDTEAFF.